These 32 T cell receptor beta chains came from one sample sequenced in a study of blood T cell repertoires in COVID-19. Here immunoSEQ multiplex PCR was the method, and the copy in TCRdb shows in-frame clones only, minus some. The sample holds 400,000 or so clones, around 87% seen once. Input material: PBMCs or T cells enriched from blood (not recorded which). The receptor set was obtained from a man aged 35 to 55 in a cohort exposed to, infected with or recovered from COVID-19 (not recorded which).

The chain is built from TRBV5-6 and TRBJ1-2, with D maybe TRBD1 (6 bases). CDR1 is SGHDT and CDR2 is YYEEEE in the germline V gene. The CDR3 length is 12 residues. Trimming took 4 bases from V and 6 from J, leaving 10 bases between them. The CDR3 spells CASSPGQNGYTF. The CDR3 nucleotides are TGTGCCAGCAGCCCCGGACAGAATGGCTACACCTTC. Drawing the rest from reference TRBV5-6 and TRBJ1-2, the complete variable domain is DAGVTQSPTHLIKTRGQQVTLRCSPKSGHDTVSWYQQALGQGPQFIFQYYEEEERQRGNFPDRFSGHQFPNYSSELNVNALLLGDSALYLCASSPGQNGYTFGSGTRLTVV.

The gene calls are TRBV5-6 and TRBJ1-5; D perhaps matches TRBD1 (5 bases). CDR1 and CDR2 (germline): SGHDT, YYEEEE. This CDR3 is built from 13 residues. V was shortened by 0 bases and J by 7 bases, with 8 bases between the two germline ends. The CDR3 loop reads CASSLVQGQPQHF. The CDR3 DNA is TGTGCCAGCAGCTTGGTTCAGGGACAGCCCCAGCATTTT.

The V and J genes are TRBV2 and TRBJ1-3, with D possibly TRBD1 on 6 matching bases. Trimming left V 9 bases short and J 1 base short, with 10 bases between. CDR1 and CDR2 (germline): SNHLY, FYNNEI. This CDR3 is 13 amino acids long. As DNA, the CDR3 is TGTGCCAGTCAACAGGGATCTGGAAACACCATATATTTT. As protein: CASQQGSGNTIYF.

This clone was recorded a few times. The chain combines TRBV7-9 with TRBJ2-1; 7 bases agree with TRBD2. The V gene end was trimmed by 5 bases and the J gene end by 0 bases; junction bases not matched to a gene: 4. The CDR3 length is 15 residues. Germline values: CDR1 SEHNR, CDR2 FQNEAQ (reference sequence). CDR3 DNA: TGTGCCAGCAGCCGCGGGAGTAGCTCCTACAATGAGCAGTTCTTC. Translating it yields CASSRGSSSYNEQFF.

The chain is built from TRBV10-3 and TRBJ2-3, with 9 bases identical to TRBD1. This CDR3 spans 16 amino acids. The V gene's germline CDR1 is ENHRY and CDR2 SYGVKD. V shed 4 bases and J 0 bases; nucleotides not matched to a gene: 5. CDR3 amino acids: CAISAWTGVSTDTQYF. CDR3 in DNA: TGTGCCATCAGTGCCTGGACAGGGGTCAGCACAGATACGCAGTATTTT.

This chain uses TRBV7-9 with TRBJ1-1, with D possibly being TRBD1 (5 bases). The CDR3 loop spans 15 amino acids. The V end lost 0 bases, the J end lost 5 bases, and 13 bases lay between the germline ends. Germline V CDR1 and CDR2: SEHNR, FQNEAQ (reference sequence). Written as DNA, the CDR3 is TGTGCCAGCAGCTTAGCGCAGGGTGATCAAACTGAAGCTTTCTTT. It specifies CASSLAQGDQTEAFF.

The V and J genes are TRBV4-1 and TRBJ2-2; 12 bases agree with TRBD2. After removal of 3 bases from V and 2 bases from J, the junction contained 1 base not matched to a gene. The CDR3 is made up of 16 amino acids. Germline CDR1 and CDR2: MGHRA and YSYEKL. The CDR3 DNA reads TGCGCCAGCAGCCAGGGACTAGCGGGTAACACCGGGGAGCTGTTTTTT. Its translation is CASSQGLAGNTGELFF.

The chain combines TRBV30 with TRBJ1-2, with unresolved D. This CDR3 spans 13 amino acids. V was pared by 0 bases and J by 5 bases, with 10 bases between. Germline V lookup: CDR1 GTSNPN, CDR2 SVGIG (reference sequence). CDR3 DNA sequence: TGTGCCTGGAGTGTACTAGAGGATTATGGCTACACCTTC. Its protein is CAWSVLEDYGYTF.

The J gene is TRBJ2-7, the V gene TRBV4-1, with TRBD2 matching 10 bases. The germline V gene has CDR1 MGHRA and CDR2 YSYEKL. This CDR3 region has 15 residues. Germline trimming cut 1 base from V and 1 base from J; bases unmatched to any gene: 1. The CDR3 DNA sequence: TGCGCCAGCAGCCAAGGTAGCGGGAGGTCCTACGAGCAGTACTTC. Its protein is CASSQGSGRSYEQYF.

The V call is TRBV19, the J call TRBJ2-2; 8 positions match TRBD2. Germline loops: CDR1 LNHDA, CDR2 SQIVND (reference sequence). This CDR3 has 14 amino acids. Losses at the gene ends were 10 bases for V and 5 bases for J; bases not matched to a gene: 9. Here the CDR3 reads CATSAGVATGELFF. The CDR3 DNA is TGTGCCACCTCAGCGGGAGTAGCGACCGGGGAGCTGTTTTTT.

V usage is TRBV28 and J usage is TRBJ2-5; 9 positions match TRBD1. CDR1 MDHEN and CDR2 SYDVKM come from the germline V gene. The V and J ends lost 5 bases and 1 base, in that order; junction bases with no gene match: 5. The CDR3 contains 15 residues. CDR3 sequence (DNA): TGTGCCAGCAGTCTGCCGGGACAGGGCCAAGAGACCCAGTACTTC. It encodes CASSLPGQGQETQYF.

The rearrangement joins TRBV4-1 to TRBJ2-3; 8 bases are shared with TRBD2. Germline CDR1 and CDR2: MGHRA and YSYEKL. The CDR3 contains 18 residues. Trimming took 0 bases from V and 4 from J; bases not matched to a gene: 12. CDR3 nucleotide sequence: TGCGCCAGCAGCCAAGAAGGGACAAGCGGGAGCGTTGCAGATACGCAGTATTTT. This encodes CASSQEGTSGSVADTQYF.

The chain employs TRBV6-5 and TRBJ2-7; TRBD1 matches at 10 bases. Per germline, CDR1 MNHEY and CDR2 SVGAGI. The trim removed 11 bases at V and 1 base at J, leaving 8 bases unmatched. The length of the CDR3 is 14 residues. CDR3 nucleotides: TGTGCCGGAGAATGGACAGGGGGTTCCTACGAGCAGTACTTC. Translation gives CAGEWTGGSYEQYF.

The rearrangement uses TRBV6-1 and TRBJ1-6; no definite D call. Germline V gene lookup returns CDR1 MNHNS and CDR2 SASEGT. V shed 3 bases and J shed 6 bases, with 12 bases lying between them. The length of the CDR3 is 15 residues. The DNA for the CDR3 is TGTGCCAGCAGTGACCTACTGGAGGGTAATTCACCCCTCCACTTT. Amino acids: CASSDLLEGNSPLHF.

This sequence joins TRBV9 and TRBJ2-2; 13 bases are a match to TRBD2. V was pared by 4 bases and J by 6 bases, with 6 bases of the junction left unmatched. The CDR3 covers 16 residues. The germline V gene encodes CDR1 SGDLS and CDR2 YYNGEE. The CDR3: CASSPRLAGGSGELFF. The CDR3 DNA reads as TGTGCCAGCAGCCCCCGACTAGCGGGAGGATCCGGGGAGCTGTTTTTT. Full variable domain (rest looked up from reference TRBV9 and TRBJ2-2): DSGVTQTPKHLITATGQRVTLRCSPRSGDLSVYWYQQSLDQGLQFLIQYYNGEERAKGNILERFSAQQFPDLHSELNLSSLELGDSALYFCASSPRLAGGSGELFFGEGSRLTVL.

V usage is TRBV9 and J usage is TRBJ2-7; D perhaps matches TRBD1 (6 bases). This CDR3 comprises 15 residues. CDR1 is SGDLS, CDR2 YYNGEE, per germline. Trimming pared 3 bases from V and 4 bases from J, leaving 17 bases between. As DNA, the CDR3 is TGTGCCAGCAGCGGGGCTCAGGGGAACTTATACGAGCAGTACTTC. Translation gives CASSGAQGNLYEQYF. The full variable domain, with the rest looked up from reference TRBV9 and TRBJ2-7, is DSGVTQTPKHLITATGQRVTLRCSPRSGDLSVYWYQQSLDQGLQFLIQYYNGEERAKGNILERFSAQQFPDLHSELNLSSLELGDSALYFCASSGAQGNLYEQYFGPGTRLTVT.

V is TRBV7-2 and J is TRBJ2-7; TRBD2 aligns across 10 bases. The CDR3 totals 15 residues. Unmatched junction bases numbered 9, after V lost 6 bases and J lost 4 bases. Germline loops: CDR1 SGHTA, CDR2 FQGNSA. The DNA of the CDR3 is TGTGCCAGCAGACCGGAAACTAGCGGGGCGTACGAGCAGTACTTC. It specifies CASRPETSGAYEQYF. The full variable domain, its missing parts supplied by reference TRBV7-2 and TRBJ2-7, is GAGVSQSPSNKVTEKGKDVELRCDPISGHTALYWYRQSLGQGLEFLIYFQGNSAPDKSGLPSDRFSAERTGGSVSTLTIQRTQQEDSAVYLCASRPETSGAYEQYFGPGTRLTVT.

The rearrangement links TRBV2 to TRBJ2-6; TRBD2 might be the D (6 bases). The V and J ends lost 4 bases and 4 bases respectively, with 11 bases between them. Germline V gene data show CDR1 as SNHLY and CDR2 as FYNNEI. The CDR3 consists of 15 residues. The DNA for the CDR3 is TGTGCCAGCAGTGGGGGGAGGACCGGGGCCAACGTCCTGACTTTC. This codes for CASSGGRTGANVLTF.

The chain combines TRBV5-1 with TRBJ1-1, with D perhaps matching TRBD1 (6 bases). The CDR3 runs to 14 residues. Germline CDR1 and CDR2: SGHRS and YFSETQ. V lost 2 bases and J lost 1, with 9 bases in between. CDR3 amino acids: CASSFQGQNTEAFF. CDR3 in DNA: TGCGCCAGCAGCTTCCAGGGACAGAACACTGAAGCTTTCTTT.

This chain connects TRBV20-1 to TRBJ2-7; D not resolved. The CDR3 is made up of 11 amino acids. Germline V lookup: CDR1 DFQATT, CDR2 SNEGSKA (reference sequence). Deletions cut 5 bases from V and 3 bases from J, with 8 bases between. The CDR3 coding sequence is TGCAGTGCTCAGTCTAGCTACGAGCAGTACTTC. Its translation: CSAQSSYEQYF.

The CDR3 sequence: CATSTLQGDEKLFF. The DNA of the CDR3 is TGTGCCACCAGCACCCTACAGGGGGATGAAAAACTGTTTTTT. The chain combines TRBV15 with TRBJ1-4; 8 nucleotides match TRBD1. After removal of 4 bases from V and 6 bases from J, the junction contained 4 bases not matched to a gene. The CDR3 has 14 residues. From germline, CDR1 is LNHNV and CDR2 YYDKDF (reference sequence).

The CDR3 DNA reads as TGTGCCAGCAGTGGCCCTGGACAGGGTGGGAGAGCTTTCTTT. Protein sequence: CASSGPGQGGRAFF. V gene TRBV2 combines with J gene TRBJ1-1; 8 bases align to TRBD1. The CDR3 has 14 residues. V was pared by 4 bases and J by 10 bases, with 11 bases of the junction left unmatched. CDR1 SNHLY and CDR2 FYNNEI come from the germline V gene.

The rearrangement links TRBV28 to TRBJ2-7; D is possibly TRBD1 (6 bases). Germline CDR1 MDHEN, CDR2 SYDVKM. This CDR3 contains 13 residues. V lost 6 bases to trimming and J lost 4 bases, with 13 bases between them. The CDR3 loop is CASSPGERYEQYF. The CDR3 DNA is TGTGCCAGCAGCCCAGGGGAACGGTACGAGCAGTACTTC. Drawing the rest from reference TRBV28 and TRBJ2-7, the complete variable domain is DVKVTQSSRYLVKRTGEKVFLECVQDMDHENMFWYRQDPGLGLRLIYFSYDVKMKEKGDIPEGYSVSREKKERFSLILESASTNQTSMYLCASSPGERYEQYFGPGTRLTVT.

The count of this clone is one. CDR3 DNA: TGTGCCTTTAGCGGATCTTCCTACAATGAGCAGTTCTTC. Encoded protein: CAFSGSSYNEQFF. V is TRBV30 and J is TRBJ2-1, with D possibly TRBD2 on 6 matching bases. The V and J ends lost 7 bases and 1 base respectively, with 11 bases between them. The germline CDR1 and CDR2 sequences are GTSNPN and SVGIG (reference sequence). The CDR3 totals 13 residues.

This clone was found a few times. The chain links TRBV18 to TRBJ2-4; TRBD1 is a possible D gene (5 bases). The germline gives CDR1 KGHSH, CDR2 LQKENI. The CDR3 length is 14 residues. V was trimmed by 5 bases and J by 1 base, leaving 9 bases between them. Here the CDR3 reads CASSEGAAKNIQYF. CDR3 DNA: TGTGCCAGCTCAGAAGGGGCTGCCAAAAACATTCAGTACTTC.

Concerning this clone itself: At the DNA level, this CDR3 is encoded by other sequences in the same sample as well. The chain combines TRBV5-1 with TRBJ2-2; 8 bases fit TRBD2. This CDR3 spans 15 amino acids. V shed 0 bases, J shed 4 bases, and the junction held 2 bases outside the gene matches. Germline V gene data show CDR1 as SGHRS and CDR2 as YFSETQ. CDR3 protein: CASSLVSGGTGELFF. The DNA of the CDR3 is TGCGCCAGCAGCTTGGTCAGCGGGGGCACCGGGGAGCTGTTTTTT.

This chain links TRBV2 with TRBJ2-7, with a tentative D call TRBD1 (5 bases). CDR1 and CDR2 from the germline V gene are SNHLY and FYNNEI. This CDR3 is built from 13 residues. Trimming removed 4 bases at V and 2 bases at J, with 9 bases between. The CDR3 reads CASSGDRPYEQYF. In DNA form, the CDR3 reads TGTGCCAGCAGTGGTGACAGACCCTACGAGCAGTACTTC.

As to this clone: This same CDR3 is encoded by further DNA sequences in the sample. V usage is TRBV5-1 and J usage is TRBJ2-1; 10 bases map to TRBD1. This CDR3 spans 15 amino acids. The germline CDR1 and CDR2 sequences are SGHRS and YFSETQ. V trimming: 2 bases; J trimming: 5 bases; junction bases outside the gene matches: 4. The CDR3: CASSLGTGVDNEQFF. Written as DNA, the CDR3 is TGCGCCAGCAGCTTAGGGACAGGGGTTGACAATGAGCAGTTCTTC.

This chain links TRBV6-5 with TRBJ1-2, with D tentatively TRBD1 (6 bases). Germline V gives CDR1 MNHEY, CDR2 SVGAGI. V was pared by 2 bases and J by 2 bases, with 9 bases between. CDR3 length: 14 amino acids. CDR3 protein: CASSYTTGNYGYTF. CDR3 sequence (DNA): TGTGCCAGCAGTTACACTACAGGGAACTATGGCTACACCTTC.

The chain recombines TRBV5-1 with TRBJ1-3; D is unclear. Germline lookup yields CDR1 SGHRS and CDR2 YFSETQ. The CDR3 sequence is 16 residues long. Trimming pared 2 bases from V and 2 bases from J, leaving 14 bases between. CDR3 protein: CASSLPSSGAGNTIYF. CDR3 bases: TGCGCCAGCAGCTTACCGTCGAGTGGTGCTGGAAACACCATATATTTT.

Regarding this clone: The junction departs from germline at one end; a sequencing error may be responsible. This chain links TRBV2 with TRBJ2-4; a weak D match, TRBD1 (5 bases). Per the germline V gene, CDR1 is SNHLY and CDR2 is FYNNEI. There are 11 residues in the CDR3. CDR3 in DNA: TGTGCCAGCAGTGGGTCAGGGTTGAGGCTCTTC. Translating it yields CASSGSGLRLF.

The chain's CDR3 is CASSFRDRGWDGYTF. CDR3 sequence (DNA): TGTGCCAGCAGTTTTAGGGACAGGGGGTGGGATGGCTACACCTTC. The genes are TRBV27 and TRBJ1-2, with 11 bases lining up with TRBD1. The CDR3 covers 15 residues. Losses at the gene ends were 3 bases for V and 6 bases for J; bases not matched to a gene: 6. Germline V gene sequence: CDR1 MNHEY, CDR2 SMNVEV (reference sequence).